Each of the 22 T cell receptor beta chains below was sequenced from the same sample in a study of cytomegalovirus exposure and HLA in healthy donors. The PCR made use of 60 Vbeta and 13 Jbeta primers. Produced via immunoSEQ multiplex PCR; TCRdb's table is partial and in-frame only. Of 150,000 to 200,000 clones in the sample, roughly 87% were seen once. Sequences were obtained from PBMCs. The receptors stem from a man aged 45-65 years in good health and CMV-seronegative.

The chain employs TRBV11-3 and TRBJ2-1; 10 nucleotides agree with TRBD2. The germline V gene encodes CDR1 SGHNT and CDR2 YENEEA. V lost 2 bases and J lost 7; bases outside the gene matches: 8. This CDR3 has 16 amino acids. The DNA for the CDR3 is TGTGCCAGCAGCTTAAGGCCTAGCGGGAGTTATAATGAGCAGTTCTTC. Translation gives CASSLRPSGSYNEQFF. Combining the CDR3 with reference TRBV11-3 and TRBJ2-1 gives the whole variable domain EAGVVQSPRYKIIEKKQPVAFWCNPISGHNTLYWYLQNLGQGPELLIRYENEEAVDDSQLPKDRFSAERLKGVDSTLKIQPAELGDSAVYLCASSLRPSGSYNEQFFGPGTRLTVL.

The rearrangement joins TRBV7-6 to TRBJ1-4, with TRBD1 matching over 10 bases. The CDR3 totals 19 residues. Germline values: CDR1 SGHVS, CDR2 FNYEAQ. V shed 5 bases and J 0 bases; nucleotides not matched to a gene: 12. CDR3 amino acids: CASSISRTGGYATNEKLFF. The CDR3 DNA follows: TGTGCCAGCAGCATCTCCCGGACAGGGGGATATGCAACTAATGAAAAACTGTTTTTT.

This clone appeared a single time. This chain connects TRBV9 to TRBJ2-1; D is uncertain. From germline, CDR1 is SGDLS and CDR2 YYNGEE. Trimming took off 0 bases at V and 5 bases at J, with 15 bases between the two ends. The CDR3 covers 16 residues. CDR3 sequence: CASSVGVVAINNEQFF. CDR3 DNA: TGTGCCAGCAGCGTAGGGGTGGTAGCAATAAACAATGAGCAGTTCTTC.

The gene calls are TRBV6-4 and TRBJ2-3; D is uncertain. V was cut by 1 base and J by 7 bases, with 3 bases left in between. Germline CDR1 is MRHNA and CDR2 is SNTAGT. This CDR3 has 11 amino acids. The CDR3 coding sequence is TGTGCCAGCAGTGACTATAATACGCAGTATTTT. Amino acids: CASSDYNTQYF.

As concerns this clone: The same CDR3 can be traced to other DNA sequences in this sample. This chain joins TRBV7-2 and TRBJ1-1, with TRBD1 matching 7 bases. Germline V CDR1 and CDR2: SGHTA, FQGNSA. The trim removed 3 bases at V and 2 bases at J, leaving 9 bases unmatched. This CDR3 spans 16 amino acids. The CDR3 DNA is TGTGCCAGCAGCTTGGCCCCAGGGGGGAGAAACACTGAAGCTTTCTTT. As protein: CASSLAPGGRNTEAFF.

The chain uses TRBV11-1 and TRBJ2-2; 10 bases fit TRBD1. The germline V gene encodes CDR1 SGHAT and CDR2 FQDESV (reference sequence). The CDR3 contains 17 residues. V trimming: 6 bases; J trimming: 5 bases; junction bases outside the gene matches: 12. In nucleotides, the CDR3 is TGTGCCAGCAGGCTCCCCGGGGACAGGGGTGGAACCGGGGAGCTGTTTTTT. Translating gives CASRLPGDRGGTGELFF.

The V and J genes are TRBV19 and TRBJ1-5; 7 bases are a match to TRBD1. CDR3 length equals 16 residues. Germline CDR1 is LNHDA and CDR2 is SQIVND (reference sequence). The J segment lost 3 bases and the V segment lost 1 base, leaving 6 bases of the junction unmatched. The CDR3 coding sequence is TGTGCCAGTAGTATAGGACGCAGGGGGTCCAATCAGCCCCAGCATTTT. Protein: CASSIGRRGSNQPQHF. Full variable domain (outside the CDR3, taken from reference TRBV19 and TRBJ1-5): DGGITQSPKYLFRKEGQNVTLSCEQNLNHDAMYWYRQDPGQGLRLIYYSQIVNDFQKGDIAEGYSVSREKKESFPLTVTSAQKNPTAFYLCASSIGRRGSNQPQHFGDGTRLSIL.

The chain uses TRBV9 and TRBJ2-3; D gene uncertain. The V end lost 2 bases, the J end lost 4 bases, and 14 bases lay between the germline ends. Germline CDR1 is SGDLS and CDR2 is YYNGEE. This CDR3 spans 15 amino acids. The CDR3 protein is CASSVVGSPSDTQYF. CDR3 nucleotide sequence: TGTGCCAGCAGCGTGGTCGGGTCCCCCTCAGATACGCAGTATTTT.

This clone was seen more than once but under ten times. The chain combines TRBV14 with TRBJ2-1, with 10 bases that match TRBD2. The CDR3 length is 20 residues. The germline CDR1 and CDR2 sequences are SGHDN and FVKESK. Germline trimming cut 0 bases from V and 0 bases from J; bases unmatched to any gene: 11. CDR3 loop: CASSQEAGRASGSSYNEQFF. For the CDR3, the DNA is TGTGCCAGCAGCCAAGAGGCGGGGCGGGCTAGCGGGAGCTCCTACAATGAGCAGTTCTTC.

The chain links TRBV10-1 to TRBJ2-7; 9 bases fit TRBD1. CDR1 is WNHNN, CDR2 SYGVQD, per germline (reference sequence). The CDR3 runs 14 residues. V dropped 6 bases and J dropped 5; count of bases not matched to a gene: 8. The CDR3: CASRAPGQGHEQYF. Here the CDR3 DNA reads TGCGCCAGCAGGGCACCGGGACAGGGCCACGAGCAGTACTTC.

The rearrangement uses TRBV23-1 and TRBJ2-1; 9 bases line up with TRBD1. TRBV23-1 is an ORF; its function is uncertain. CDR3 size: 18 residues. J gave up 6 bases and V 3 bases, and 15 bases lay outside the gene matches. The CDR3 coding sequence is TGCGCCAGCAGTCATTTACAGGGGGCTCAAGGTCAATCCAATGAGCAGTTCTTC. Protein product: CASSHLQGAQGQSNEQFF.

The V call is TRBV28, the J call TRBJ2-7, with D perhaps matching TRBD1 (6 bases). CDR3 length equals 15 residues. Germline V gene sequence: CDR1 MDHEN, CDR2 SYDVKM. The germline V and J ends were trimmed by 7 bases and 4 bases, with 20 bases remaining between them. Here the CDR3 reads CASTLWGPQGYEQYF. The CDR3, as DNA: TGTGCCAGCACCCTTTGGGGACCCCAGGGGTACGAGCAGTACTTC.

The J gene is TRBJ2-2, the V gene TRBV2, with TRBD1 identical over 7 bases. This CDR3 has 15 amino acids. Germline CDR1 SNHLY, CDR2 FYNNEI. With V trimmed by 3 bases and J by 6 bases, 7 bases remained unmatched. The DNA of the CDR3 is TGTGCCAGCAGTGAGCGGGCAGGGGGTTCCGGGGAGCTGTTTTTT. Amino acids: CASSERAGGSGELFF. Combining the CDR3 with reference TRBV2 and TRBJ2-2 gives the whole variable domain EPEVTQTPSHQVTQMGQEVILRCVPISNHLYFYWYRQILGQKVEFLVSFYNNEISEKSEIFDDQFSVERPDGSNFTLKIRSTKLEDSAMYFCASSERAGGSGELFFGEGSRLTVL.

This chain connects TRBV29-1 to TRBJ1-2; TRBD1 matches 9 bases. The CDR3 sequence is 13 residues long. V lost 7 bases and J lost 7; bases outside the gene matches: 10. Germline CDR1 is SQVTM and CDR2 is ANQGSEA. The CDR3 bases are TGCAGCGCTGGGACAGGGAGCTACTTTGGCTACACCTTC. Its protein product is CSAGTGSYFGYTF.

The CDR3, as DNA: TGTGCCAGCAGCCTCGGACATGCGAACACTGAAGCTTTCTTT. The encoded protein is CASSLGHANTEAFF. The rearrangement links TRBV7-3 to TRBJ1-1; D perhaps matches TRBD1 (5 bases). The CDR3 has 14 amino acids. V lost 5 bases and J lost 1, with 11 bases in between. Germline values: CDR1 SGHTA, CDR2 FQGTGA.

This clone was detected once. The chain has TRBV19 and TRBJ1-2, with D possibly matching TRBD1 (6 bases). Germline CDR1 LNHDA, CDR2 SQIVND (reference sequence). V dropped 10 bases and J dropped 3 bases, with 21 bases sitting between them. The CDR3 consists of 15 residues. The CDR3: CATLKTGHGDYGYTF. In DNA form, the CDR3 reads TGTGCCACCTTAAAAACGGGACACGGGGACTATGGCTACACCTTC.

This rearrangement joins TRBV9 to TRBJ1-1; 8 bases align to TRBD1. The length of the CDR3 is 14 residues. Losses at the gene ends were 1 base for V and 1 base for J; bases not matched to a gene: 0. CDR1 and CDR2 from the germline V gene are SGDLS and YYNGEE. The chain's CDR3 is CASSVQGANTEAFF. DNA for the CDR3: TGTGCCAGCAGCGTACAGGGGGCGAACACTGAAGCTTTCTTT.

The chain carries TRBV7-9 and TRBJ1-4, with D unresolved. From germline, CDR1 is SEHNR and CDR2 FQNEAQ (reference sequence). CDR3 size: 14 residues. V lost 7 bases and J lost 8, with 17 bases in between. Here the CDR3 reads CASTYAGSMEKLFF. The CDR3 DNA follows: TGTGCCAGCACTTATGCGGGATCGATGGAAAAACTGTTTTTT.

The gene calls are TRBV6-6 and TRBJ1-4; the D gene is possibly TRBD1 (5 bases). V was clipped by 5 bases and J by 7 bases, with 8 bases between them. The germline V gene encodes CDR1 MNHNY and CDR2 SVGAGI (reference sequence). The length of the CDR3 is 12 residues. The CDR3 DNA sequence: TGTGCCAGCAGTCTCAGGGTTGAAAAACTGTTTTTT. This translates into CASSLRVEKLFF.

A single count supports this clone. The chain employs TRBV9 and TRBJ1-1; no reliable D call. Between the trimmed V and J ends, which lost 1 base and 5 bases, there was a span of 9 bases. This CDR3 comprises 13 residues. From germline, CDR1 is SGDLS and CDR2 YYNGEE. The CDR3 sequence is CASSVKAGTEAFF. The CDR3, as DNA: TGTGCCAGCAGCGTAAAGGCGGGAACTGAAGCTTTCTTT.

This chain links TRBV27 with TRBJ2-7; a weak D match, TRBD2 (5 bases). Germline V lookup: CDR1 MNHEY, CDR2 SMNVEV (reference sequence). V dropped 8 bases and J dropped 0 bases, with 11 bases sitting between them. This CDR3 spans 13 amino acids. CDR3 sequence reads: CASRDTFSYEQYF. The CDR3 bases are TGTGCCAGCCGGGATACCTTCTCCTACGAGCAGTACTTC.

The rearrangement uses TRBV19 and TRBJ2-1, with D perhaps TRBD2 (6 bases). Trimming left V 1 base short and J 7 bases short, with 14 bases between. Germline V CDR1 and CDR2: LNHDA, SQIVND (reference sequence). The CDR3 runs to 15 residues. The CDR3, as DNA: TGTGCCAGTAGTATAGGGAGGGTCCGAATTAATGAGCAGTTCTTC. It specifies CASSIGRVRINEQFF.